The next 23 T cell receptor beta chains were all read from a single sample in a study of T cells in Graves' hyperthyroidism and ophthalmopathy. The TCR beta CDR3 regions underwent amplification using RNA transcripts as the source. TCR CDR3 underwent first-round RT-PCR with the HTBI primer set. TCRdb itself ran the multiplex PCR reads through MiXCR, one entry per CDR3 protein. The sample contains hundreds of thousands of distinct CDR3 sequences, 14% to 15% of which appear only once. The sample was blood. The receptors shown here come from a woman aged 40 to 50 with Graves' ophthalmopathy.

This clonotype was seen at least ten times. A read error may explain this, as a much larger clone is one base away. V gene TRBV28 combines with J gene TRBJ1-1; D unclear. CDR1 MDHEN and CDR2 SYDVKM come from the germline V gene. Trimming removed 2 bases at V and 4 bases at J, with 5 bases between. CDR3 length: 12 residues. Here the CDR3 DNA reads TGTGCCAGCAGTTTACATAGCACTGAAGCTTTCTTT. This sequence encodes CASSLHSTEAFF.

This clonotype was seen at least ten times. This chain joins TRBV27 and TRBJ2-7, with 9 bases lining up with TRBD2. V shed 4 bases and J 10 bases; nucleotides not matched to a gene: 8. Germline CDR1 reads MNHEY; CDR2 reads SMNVEV (reference sequence). The CDR3 is made up of 13 amino acids. CDR3 sequence (DNA): TGTGCCAGCAGTTCGACTAGCGGTATTCTTCAGTACTTC. Translated: CASSSTSGILQYF.

In its sample, this clonotype was seen many times. The rearrangement uses TRBV7-2 and TRBJ1-1, with TRBD1 identical over 10 bases. Per the germline V gene, CDR1 is SGHTA and CDR2 is FQGNSA. The CDR3 sequence is 15 residues long. The junction had 7 bases not matched to a gene; V was cut back by 4 bases and J by 5 bases. The chain's CDR3 is CASSSTWTGGTEAFF. The CDR3 region has the DNA TGTGCCAGCAGCTCTACGTGGACAGGGGGGACTGAAGCTTTCTTT.

CDR3 sequence (DNA): TGTGCCAGCAGTTACGGGGGACTAGCGGGGTACGAGCAGTACTTC. Protein product: CASSYGGLAGYEQYF. The rearrangement joins TRBV6-5 to TRBJ2-7, with TRBD2 matching 13 bases. V shed 2 bases, J shed 4 bases, and the junction held 2 bases outside the gene matches. Germline assignment: CDR1 MNHEY and CDR2 SVGAGI. The CDR3 sequence is 15 residues long.

Of note for this clonotype: With a much larger clone just one base away, this may be a read error. This chain uses TRBV19 with TRBJ1-5; the D is unclear. This CDR3 spans 13 amino acids. Germline-derived CDR1 and CDR2 are LNHDA and SQIVND (reference sequence). The CDR3 is CATSMQKDQPQHF. In nucleotides, the CDR3 is TGTGCCACTAGTATGCAGAAGGATCAGCCCCAGCATTTT.

Many counts were recorded for this clonotype. The chain couples TRBV7-2 to TRBJ1-5; D remains unclear. Trimming cost V 0 bases and J 7 bases, with 10 bases left between them. Germline values: CDR1 SGHTA, CDR2 FQGNSA. The CDR3 has 14 residues. The CDR3 sequence is CASSLALGGQPQHF. The CDR3 bases are TGTGCCAGCAGCTTAGCGTTGGGCGGGCAGCCCCAGCATTTT.

This CDR3 is CASSAGTGGFSGNTIYF. CDR3 nucleotides: TGTGCCAGCAGCGCCGGGACAGGGGGTTTCTCTGGAAACACCATATATTTT. V usage is TRBV9 and J usage is TRBJ1-3, with 11 bases fitting TRBD1. Trimming took 3 bases from V and 0 from J; bases not matched to a gene: 5. The germline V gene encodes CDR1 SGDLS and CDR2 YYNGEE. This CDR3 spans 17 amino acids.

The V and J genes are TRBV7-9 and TRBJ2-5; D unresolved. Germline assignment: CDR1 SEHNR and CDR2 FQNEAQ (reference sequence). CDR3 length: 15 residues. With 1 base removed from V and 1 base from J, the gap between germline ends came to 10 bases. CDR3 DNA: TGTGCCAGCAGCTTAGTGGGCAGAGTCCAAGAGACCCAGTACTTC. This sequence encodes CASSLVGRVQETQYF.

In this sample, this clonotype turned up many times. As DNA, the CDR3 is TGTGCCAGCAGCCTGAACCTAGTATCTGAAGCTTTCTTT. This codes for CASSLNLVSEAFF. This rearrangement joins TRBV7-2 to TRBJ1-1; D not resolved. V was pared by 5 bases and J by 6 bases, with 13 bases between. The CDR3 runs 13 residues. Germline V gene lookup returns CDR1 SGHTA and CDR2 FQGNSA.

The chain carries TRBV12-3 or TRBV12-4 and TRBJ2-5, with a weak D call TRBD2 (5 bases). The CDR3 sequence is 14 residues long. V lost 7 bases to trimming and J lost 4 bases, with 16 bases between them. CDR3 region: CASTKREWRETQYF. CDR3 bases: TGTGCCAGCACTAAGAGGGAGTGGCGAGAGACCCAGTACTTC.

This clonotype was recorded at least ten times. The chain employs TRBV6-1 and TRBJ1-2; 7 bases line up with TRBD1. The CDR3 loop spans 12 amino acids. Germline V CDR1 and CDR2: MNHNS, SASEGT. V dropped 5 bases and J dropped 8; count of bases not matched to a gene: 5. Here the CDR3 DNA reads TGTGCCAGCAGTCGTCAGGGGGAGGGCTACACCTTC. Its translation: CASSRQGEGYTF.

This clonotype was seen a few times. The J gene is TRBJ2-7, the V gene TRBV11-2, with TRBD1 identical over 8 bases. The CDR3 runs to 16 residues. Looked up from germline, CDR1 is SGHAT and CDR2 is FQNNGV. J lost 3 bases, V lost 1 base, and 8 bases had no gene match. The CDR3 DNA is TGTGCCAGCAGCTTAGGTTCCGGGACAGGCGTCTACGAGCAGTACTTC. It yields the protein CASSLGSGTGVYEQYF. The full variable domain, in which reference TRBV11-2 and TRBJ2-7 provide the parts outside the CDR3, is EAGVAQSPRYKIIEKRQSVAFWCNPISGHATLYWYQQILGQGPKLLIQFQNNGVVDDSQLPKDRFSAERLKGVDSTLKIQPAKLEDSAVYLCASSLGSGTGVYEQYFGPGTRLTVT.

The table lists this clonotype with many counts. The chain is built from TRBV6-5 and TRBJ2-1, with no clear D. Germline values: CDR1 MNHEY, CDR2 SVGAGI. The CDR3 is 13 residues long. V lost 7 bases to trimming and J lost 3 bases, with 10 bases between them. The CDR3 loop reads CASTHRNYNEQFF. CDR3 DNA sequence: TGTGCCAGCACACACCGGAACTACAATGAGCAGTTCTTC.

This clonotype appeared many times. The chain is built from TRBV28 and TRBJ1-5; D is unclear. This CDR3 has 13 amino acids. Looked up from germline, CDR1 is MDHEN and CDR2 is SYDVKM. V was shortened by 3 bases and J by 5 bases, with 8 bases between the two germline ends. CDR3: CASSLVSYQPQHF. Written as DNA, the CDR3 is TGTGCCAGCAGTTTGGTCAGCTATCAGCCCCAGCATTTT.

V gene TRBV5-1 combines with J gene TRBJ2-5; a weak D match, TRBD2 (7 bases). This CDR3 has 14 residues. CDR1 SGHRS and CDR2 YFSETQ come from the germline V gene. V gave up 2 bases and J gave up 3 bases, with 11 bases separating them. Here the CDR3 DNA reads TGCGCCAGCAGCTTCGGGGGGCCTGAAGAGACCCAGTACTTC. Translated: CASSFGGPEETQYF.

This chain uses TRBV7-2 with TRBJ2-7, with TRBD1 matching over 7 bases. CDR3 length: 14 amino acids. J was trimmed by 3 bases and V by 6 bases; bases with no gene match: 8. Germline lookup yields CDR1 SGHTA and CDR2 FQGNSA. CDR3 sequence (DNA): TGTGCCAGCAGATACAGCCCAGGGGGCTACGAGCAGTACTTC. Translation: CASRYSPGGYEQYF.

The J gene is TRBJ2-2, the V gene TRBV6-2 or TRBV6-3; D remains unclear. CDR1 and CDR2 from the germline V gene are MNHEY and SVGEGT. This CDR3 comprises 15 residues. The V gene lost 0 bases and the J gene lost 4 bases, with 9 bases spanning the gap. CDR3 in DNA: TGTGCCAGCAGTTACTCATATGCCATCACCGGGGAGCTGTTTTTT. Translating it yields CASSYSYAITGELFF.

This clonotype has ten or more counts. The V gene is TRBV29-1, the J gene TRBJ2-7; D possibly corresponds to TRBD2 (5 bases). Per germline, CDR1 SQVTM and CDR2 ANQGSEA. The CDR3 covers 12 residues. V gave up 5 bases and J gave up 0 bases, with 8 bases separating them. In DNA, the CDR3 is TGCAGCGTTTCGGCGGGCTCCTACGAGCAGTACTTC. Translation gives CSVSAGSYEQYF.

The sample holds many counts of this clonotype. The chain couples TRBV30 to TRBJ2-5, with D possibly called TRBD1 or TRBD2 (6 bases each). V shed 5 bases and J shed 5 bases, with 12 bases lying between them. The CDR3 covers 12 residues. The germline V gene has CDR1 GTSNPN and CDR2 SVGIG (reference sequence). The CDR3 nucleotides read TGTGCCTGGCTTACAGGGAGGGAGACCCAGTACTTC. Its translation is CAWLTGRETQYF.

This clonotype was picked up many times. The rearrangement joins TRBV11-3 to TRBJ1-5; 10 bases are shared with TRBD1. CDR1 and CDR2 from the germline V gene are SGHNT and YENEEA. V was clipped by 2 bases and J by 5 bases; unmatched bases: 12. The CDR3 is 18 residues long. CDR3: CASSLWGTGVGPHQPQHF. The CDR3 bases are TGTGCCAGCAGCTTATGGGGGACAGGGGTGGGTCCGCATCAGCCCCAGCATTTT. Looking up the rest from reference TRBV11-3 and TRBJ1-5 gives the full variable domain: EAGVVQSPRYKIIEKKQPVAFWCNPISGHNTLYWYLQNLGQGPELLIRYENEEAVDDSQLPKDRFSAERLKGVDSTLKIQPAELGDSAVYLCASSLWGTGVGPHQPQHFGDGTRLSIL.

This clonotype was counted ten times or more. As DNA, the CDR3 is TGTGCCGCGACAGGAGGCGGAGGGGAGACCCAGTACTTC. As protein: CAATGGGGETQYF. The chain couples TRBV28 to TRBJ2-5; D may match TRBD1 or TRBD2 (6 bases each). V dropped 11 bases and J dropped 5 bases, with 18 bases sitting between them. The CDR3 sequence is 13 residues long. In germline, CDR1 is MDHEN, CDR2 SYDVKM.

This clonotype has at least ten counts. The chain couples TRBV7-2 to TRBJ2-7, with D possibly being TRBD2 (6 bases). The CDR3 is 15 amino acids. CDR1 and CDR2 from the germline V gene are SGHTA and FQGNSA. Trimming cost V 2 bases and J 7 bases, with 18 bases left between them. Here the CDR3 DNA reads TGTGCCAGCAGCTTACGTTGGGGGGATGGTTCGGAGCAGTACTTC. This gives the protein CASSLRWGDGSEQYF. Full variable domain (remainder filled in from reference TRBV7-2 and TRBJ2-7): GAGVSQSPSNKVTEKGKDVELRCDPISGHTALYWYRQSLGQGLEFLIYFQGNSAPDKSGLPSDRFSAERTGGSVSTLTIQRTQQEDSAVYLCASSLRWGDGSEQYFGPGTRLTVT.

In its sample, this clonotype was seen many times. The chain employs TRBV5-1 and TRBJ1-1, with 7 bases that match TRBD1. V lost 4 bases to trimming and J lost 0 bases; unmatched junction nucleotides: 9. CDR3 length: 16 residues. The V gene's germline CDR1 is SGHRS and CDR2 YFSETQ. CDR3 region: CASSLIPGQLNTEAFF. The CDR3 DNA follows: TGCGCCAGCAGCCTAATACCGGGACAGCTGAACACTGAAGCTTTCTTT.